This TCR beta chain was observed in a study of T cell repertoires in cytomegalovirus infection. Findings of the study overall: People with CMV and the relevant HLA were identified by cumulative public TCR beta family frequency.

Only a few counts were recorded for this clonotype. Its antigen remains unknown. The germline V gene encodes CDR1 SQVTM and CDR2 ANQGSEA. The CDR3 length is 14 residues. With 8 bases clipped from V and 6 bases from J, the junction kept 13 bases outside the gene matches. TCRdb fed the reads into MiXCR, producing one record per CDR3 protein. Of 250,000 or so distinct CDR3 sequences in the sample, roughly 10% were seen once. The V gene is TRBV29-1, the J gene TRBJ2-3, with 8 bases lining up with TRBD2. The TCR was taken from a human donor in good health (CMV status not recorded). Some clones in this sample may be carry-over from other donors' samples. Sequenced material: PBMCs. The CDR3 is CSTGSGGPSDTQYF. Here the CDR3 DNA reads TGCAGCACAGGATCGGGGGGGCCATCGGATACGCAGTATTTT.